This TCR beta chain is drawn from a study of PD-1 blockade in classical Hodgkin lymphoma. For the study at large: Patients were dosed intravenously with nivolumab at 3 mg/kg every 2 weeks.

A remark on this clone: What it binds is unknown.

Findings of the study overall: Relapsed/refractory patients reportedly had the lowest baseline TCR diversity, below newly diagnosed patients, who were below healthy donors.

Germline CDR1 and CDR2: SGHAT and FQNNGV. Trimming shortened V by 4 bases and J by 7 bases, and 14 bases separated the two germline ends. The CDR3 spans 14 residues. Time point reported: cycle 4 day 1 (C4D1), after five to seven weeks of nivolumab. With no exception, relapse followed autologous stem cell transplantation in all patients, and brentuximab vedotin exposure varied. The table came from immunoSEQ multiplex PCR; TCRdb's copy has only in-frame clones and leaves some out. The sample gives approximately 44,000 clones, around 74% of which show up once; approximately 2.5% is in the top ten. This rearrangement joins TRBV11-2 to TRBJ2-1, with unresolved D. This clonotype was sampled from a human donor with classical Hodgkin lymphoma. Sequences were derived from peripheral blood mononuclear cells (PBMCs), sampled before the fourth cycle of nivolumab. The CDR3 is CASSSYTRDNEQFF. In nucleotides, the CDR3 is TGTGCCAGCAGCTCCTATACAAGGGATAATGAGCAGTTCTTC.